These T cell receptor beta chains were read from a single sample in a study of CD8 T cells in ankylosing spondylitis. TCRdb independently ran MiXCR on the 5' RACE reads; one entry per CDR3 protein. Of fewer than 500,000 distinct CDR3 sequences listed, roughly a quarter are singletons. Sequencing was performed on blood, either unsorted or a sorted T cell fraction (not recorded which). All receptors derive from a male donor with ankylosing spondylitis. CDR3s leave out the opening cysteine and the closing phenylalanine or tryptophan. Each record gives: V gene, D gene, CDR3 length, J gene, CDR3 protein. D genes are given only for firm matches.

>TRBV10-2|TRBD2|14|TRBJ2-5
ASSDRGLAVGETQY
>TRBV18|TRBD1|12|TRBJ1-4
ASEEGATNEKLF
>TRBV4-1|TRBD1|14|TRBJ1-2
ASSQGWTGGDYGYT
>TRBV15|-|13|TRBJ2-5
ATSRALAGQETQY
>TRBV12-3/TRBV12-4|TRBD2|11|TRBJ2-7
ASSKWEGDEQY
>TRBV6-1|-|12|TRBJ2-3
ASSESYSTDTQY
>TRBV28|-|13|TRBJ1-5
ASLLSSGLDQPQH
>TRBV13|-|13|TRBJ1-1
ASSFRVQVNTEAF
>TRBV3-1|-|12|TRBJ1-4
ASSQGSNGVLVF
>TRBV12-3/TRBV12-4|-|15|TRBJ1-5
ASIFEGGGSSNQPQH
>TRBV11-2|-|11|TRBJ2-1
ASSPGLLNEQF
>TRBV5-1|-|14|TRBJ2-3
ASSFEGDLRTDTQY
>TRBV20-1|TRBD2|12|TRBJ2-7
SARPGTSSSEQY
>TRBV9|TRBD2|14|TRBJ2-1
ASSSLAGGPHNEQF
>TRBV6-2/TRBV6-3|TRBD2|14|TRBJ2-7
ASSPRLAGRTYEQY
>TRBV4-1|-|12|TRBJ2-2
ASSQAGVIGELF
>TRBV29-1|-|10|TRBJ1-1
SVVAVNTEAF
>TRBV4-1|TRBD1|11|TRBJ2-4
ASSQGQGNIQY
>TRBV12-3/TRBV12-4|TRBD1|12|TRBJ2-3
ASILGQGADTQY
>TRBV30|TRBD1|13|TRBJ2-5
AWSVNQGVWETQY